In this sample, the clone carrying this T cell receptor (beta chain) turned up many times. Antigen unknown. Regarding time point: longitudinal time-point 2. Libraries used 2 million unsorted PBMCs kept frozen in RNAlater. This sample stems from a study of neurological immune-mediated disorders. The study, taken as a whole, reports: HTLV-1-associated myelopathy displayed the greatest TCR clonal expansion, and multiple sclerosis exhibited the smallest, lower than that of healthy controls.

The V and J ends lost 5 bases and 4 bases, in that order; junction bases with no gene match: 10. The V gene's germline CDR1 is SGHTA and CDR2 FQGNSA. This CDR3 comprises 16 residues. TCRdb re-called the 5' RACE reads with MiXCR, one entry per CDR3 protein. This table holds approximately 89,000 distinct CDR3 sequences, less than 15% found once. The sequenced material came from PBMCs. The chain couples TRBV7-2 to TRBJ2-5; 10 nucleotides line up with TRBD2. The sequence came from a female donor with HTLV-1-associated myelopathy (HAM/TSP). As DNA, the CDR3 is TGTGCCAGCAGCCCAGGAGCGGGGGGGCCTGGAGAGACCCAGTACTTC. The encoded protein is CASSPGAGGPGETQYF.